These 6 T cell receptor beta chains share one sample of origin, sequenced in a study of T cell responses to AZD1222 COVID-19 vaccine. Generated by immunoSEQ multiplex PCR, the TCRdb table keeps only in-frame clones and is missing some. The sample has roughly 53,000 clones, around 84% seen once; the top ten hold about a quarter. The source material was peripheral blood, sampled on day 0 of AZD1222 vaccination. Receptors originate from an adult in good health.

This rearrangement joins TRBV18 to TRBJ1-1, with a weak D call TRBD1 (6 bases). The CDR3 has 17 amino acids. V lost 1 base, J lost 1 base, and 16 bases lay in between. Germline V gene sequence: CDR1 KGHSH, CDR2 LQKENI. The CDR3 protein is CASSPLTPGASNTEAFF. The CDR3 nucleotides are TGTGCCAGCTCACCACTTACCCCGGGGGCCTCGAACACTGAAGCTTTCTTT.

CDR3 residues: CASSTNGATEAFF. In DNA, the CDR3 is TGTGCCAGCAGTACCAACGGGGCCACTGAAGCTTTCTTT. The gene calls are TRBV11-3 and TRBJ1-1, with D possibly matching TRBD1 (5 bases). The CDR3 has 13 amino acids. Germline V gene sequence: CDR1 SGHNT, CDR2 YENEEA. V dropped 6 bases and J dropped 4 bases, with 12 bases sitting between them.

The chain combines TRBV6-5 with TRBJ1-4; 8 bases map to TRBD1. Per the germline V gene, CDR1 is MNHEY and CDR2 is SVGAGI. V shed 6 bases and J 10 bases; nucleotides not matched to a gene: 10. The CDR3 covers 14 residues. CDR3 in amino acids: CASRTGERVGKLFF. The CDR3 DNA follows: TGTGCCAGCAGGACAGGGGAACGAGTCGGAAAACTGTTTTTT.

The rearrangement uses TRBV11-3 and TRBJ1-2; D gene ambiguous. V was trimmed by 4 bases and J by 1 base, leaving 7 bases between them. The CDR3 loop spans 13 amino acids. CDR1 is SGHNT and CDR2 is YENEEA in the germline V gene. The DNA of the CDR3 is TGTGCCAGCAGCTCGGGCGATAACTATGGCTACACCTTC. Residues: CASSSGDNYGYTF.

This clone was seen more than once but under ten times. The rearrangement joins TRBV10-3 to TRBJ2-3, with TRBD2 matching 10 bases. Unmatched junction bases numbered 3, after V lost 2 bases and J lost 7 bases. The CDR3 runs to 14 residues. CDR1 ENHRY and CDR2 SYGVKD come from the germline V gene. As DNA, the CDR3 is TGTGCCATCAGTGAGGCTAGCGGGAGATATACGCAGTATTTT. Residues: CAISEASGRYTQYF.

Turning to this clone: The sample contains more than one DNA sequence encoding this CDR3. The chain recombines TRBV29-1 with TRBJ1-5, with 8 positions matching TRBD1. The junction had 2 bases not matched to a gene; V was cut back by 4 bases and J by 6 bases. The CDR3 sequence is 12 residues long. Germline loops: CDR1 SQVTM, CDR2 ANQGSEA. CDR3 sequence: CSVGQGSQPQHF. The CDR3, as DNA: TGCAGCGTTGGACAGGGGTCTCAGCCCCAGCATTTT.